This T cell receptor (beta chain) was documented in a study of blood T cell repertoires in COVID-19. Across the study: Samples representing acute and convalescent COVID-19 were sourced from the United States, Italy and Spain. T cells, B-cell-depleted T cells, or PBMCs provided the cDNA or gDNA that served as material.

Some clones are missing from TCRdb's copy, which holds only in-frame ones; the method was immunoSEQ multiplex PCR. The top ten clones hold more than 5% of a sample with 50,000 to 80,000 clones, under 80% of them seen once. V gave up 2 bases and J gave up 5 bases, with 18 bases separating them. Germline values: CDR1 MNHEY, CDR2 SMNVEV (reference sequence). The CDR3 runs 16 residues. This sequence originates from a human donor in a cohort sampled during active COVID-19. The sequenced material came from peripheral blood. This sequence joins TRBV27 and TRBJ2-5, with D possibly TRBD2 on 6 matching bases. CDR3 amino acids: CASSLGGGGIGETQYF. As DNA, the CDR3 is TGTGCCAGCAGTTTAGGAGGTGGGGGGATCGGGGAGACCCAGTACTTC.